This TCR beta chain was captured by sequencing in a study of CD8 T cells in ankylosing spondylitis. Study results and caveats: Significant enrichment of disease-linked clones was reported in matched ankylosing spondylitis synovial fluid. Within peripheral blood, clones linked to disease were CD8+ and relatively rare.

This clonotype came up many times. Its antigen is as yet unknown. The CDR3 covers 14 residues. V shed 0 bases and J shed 2 bases, with 8 bases lying between them. Germline CDR1 is GTSNPN and CDR2 is SVGIG (reference sequence). Libraries of TCR beta came from quantitative 5'-RACE with molecular barcodes. TCRdb used MiXCR to reprocess the 5' RACE reads, holding one entry per CDR3 protein. The table lists 200,000 to 300,000 distinct CDR3 sequences, about 10% of them singletons. The sample taken for sequencing was blood, either unsorted or a sorted T cell fraction (not recorded which). The clonotype originates from a male donor with ankylosing spondylitis or in good health (not recorded which). The J gene is TRBJ1-5, the V gene TRBV30, with D hard to call. The CDR3 DNA reads as TGTGCCTGGAGTGTTAACAGCGGCAATCAGCCCCAGCATTTT. This encodes CAWSVNSGNQPQHF.